The sequence of this T cell receptor beta chain was determined in a study of OX40 agonist ivuxolimab in advanced cancers. Study in general: Aged roughly 23 to 90 with a mean of approximately 60 years, they were less than 90% male. Three patients had partial responses: one hepatocellular carcinoma, two cutaneous melanoma. Notes on the study in general: Compared with CD4+, CD8+ T cells on average had more expanded clones.

CDR1 and CDR2 (germline): SGHRS, YFSETQ. The CDR3 consists of 13 residues. The V gene end was trimmed by 4 bases and the J gene end by 8 bases; junction bases not matched to a gene: 3. Clones were sequenced by immunoSEQ multiplex PCR, and TCRdb holds only the in-frame ones, with some missing. Seen here are around 72,000 clones, 89% observed once, and the top ten hold roughly 11%. As for this clone: Its antigen remains unknown.

Specimen: CD4+ or CD8+ T cells sorted from blood, collected in a trial of the OX40 agonist ivuxolimab. The clonotype originates from an adult with an advanced solid tumor such as melanoma, head and neck, liver or kidney cancer. The rearrangement joins TRBV5-1 to TRBJ1-6; 7 bases agree with TRBD1. The CDR3 DNA sequence: TGCGCCAGCAGCGCCACAGGGGATTCACCCCTCCACTTT. It codes for CASSATGDSPLHF. The full variable domain, rest sourced from reference TRBV5-1 and TRBJ1-6, is KAGVTQTPRYLIKTRGQQVTLSCSPISGHRSVSWYQQTPGQGLQFLFEYFSETQRNKGNFPGRFSGRQFSNSRSEMNVSTLELGDSALYLCASSATGDSPLHFGNGTRLTVT.